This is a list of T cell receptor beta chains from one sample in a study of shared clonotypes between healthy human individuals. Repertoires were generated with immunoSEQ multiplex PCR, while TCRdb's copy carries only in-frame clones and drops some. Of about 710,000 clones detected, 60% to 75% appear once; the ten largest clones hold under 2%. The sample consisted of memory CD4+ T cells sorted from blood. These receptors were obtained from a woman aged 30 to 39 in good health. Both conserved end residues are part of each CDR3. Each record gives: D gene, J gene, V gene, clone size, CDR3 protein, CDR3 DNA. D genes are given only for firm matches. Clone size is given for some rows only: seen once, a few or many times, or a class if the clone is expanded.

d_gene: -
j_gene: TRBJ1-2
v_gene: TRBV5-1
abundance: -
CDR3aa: CASSLQAENTGYTF
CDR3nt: TGCGCCAGCAGCTTGCAGGCCGAGAACACTGGCTACACCTTC

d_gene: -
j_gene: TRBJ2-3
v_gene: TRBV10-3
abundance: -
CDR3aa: CAINGQNTDTQYF
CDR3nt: TGTGCCATCAATGGACAGAACACAGATACGCAGTATTTT

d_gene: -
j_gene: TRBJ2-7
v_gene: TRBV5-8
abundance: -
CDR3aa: CASSLGRYEQYF
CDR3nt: TGTGCCAGCAGCTTGGGACGATACGAGCAGTACTTC

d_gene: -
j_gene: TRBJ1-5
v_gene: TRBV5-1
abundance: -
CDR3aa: CASSLGGASPNQPQHF
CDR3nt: TGCGCCAGCAGCTTGGGGGGGGCCAGTCCCAATCAGCCCCAGCATTTT

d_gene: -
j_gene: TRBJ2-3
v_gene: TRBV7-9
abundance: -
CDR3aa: CASSLGQGGTDTQYF
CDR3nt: TGTGCCAGCAGCTTAGGCCAGGGTGGCACAGATACGCAGTATTTT

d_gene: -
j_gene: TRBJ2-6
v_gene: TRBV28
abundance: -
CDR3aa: CASRSGVSGANVLTF
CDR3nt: TGTGCCAGCAGATCAGGGGTTTCTGGGGCCAACGTCCTGACTTTC

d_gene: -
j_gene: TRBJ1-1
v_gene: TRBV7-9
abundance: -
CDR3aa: CASSPLVTEAFF
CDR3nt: TGTGCCAGCAGCCCCCTGGTCACTGAAGCTTTCTTT

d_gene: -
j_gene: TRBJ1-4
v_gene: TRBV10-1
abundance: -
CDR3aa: CASSESTAENEKLFF
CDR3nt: TGCGCCAGCAGTGAGTCTACGGCAGAAAATGAAAAACTGTTTTTT

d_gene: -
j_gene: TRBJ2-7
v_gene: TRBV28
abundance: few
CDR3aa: CASKSGQSYEQYF
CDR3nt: TGTGCCAGCAAGAGCGGACAATCCTACGAGCAGTACTTC

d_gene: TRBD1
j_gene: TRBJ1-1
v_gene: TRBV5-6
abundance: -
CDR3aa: CASSLQGAAAFF
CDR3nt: TGTGCCAGCAGCTTACAGGGGGCGGCAGCTTTCTTT

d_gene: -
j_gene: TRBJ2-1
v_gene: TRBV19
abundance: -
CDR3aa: CASSIAGSHNEQFF
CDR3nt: TGTGCCAGTAGTATAGCGGGGTCCCACAATGAGCAGTTCTTC

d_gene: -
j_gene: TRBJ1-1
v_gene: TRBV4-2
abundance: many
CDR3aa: CASSQDGWAVAFF
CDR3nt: TGTGCCAGCAGCCAAGATGGATGGGCGGTTGCTTTCTTT

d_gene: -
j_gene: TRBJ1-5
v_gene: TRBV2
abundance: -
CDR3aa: CASDREYSNQPQHF
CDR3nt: TGTGCCAGCGACAGAGAGTATAGCAATCAGCCCCAGCATTTT

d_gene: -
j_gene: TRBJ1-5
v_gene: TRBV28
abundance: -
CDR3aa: CASSHGHLNQPQHF
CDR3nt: TGTGCCAGCAGCCACGGACACCTCAATCAGCCCCAGCATTTT

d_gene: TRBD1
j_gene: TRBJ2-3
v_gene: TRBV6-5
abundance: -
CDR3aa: CASSERDRTTDTQYF
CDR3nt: TGTGCCAGCAGCGAGAGGGACAGAACCACAGATACGCAGTATTTT